One sample yielded the 8 T cell receptor beta chains listed below, sequenced in a study of cytomegalovirus exposure and HLA in healthy donors (dated by TCRdb to 2015 to 2018). Library preparation used the immunoSEQ multiplex PCR assay. For the multiplex PCR, a mixture combining 60 forward primers for TCR Vbeta segments and 13 reverse primers for TCR Jbeta segments was used. What TCRdb holds here is the immuneACCESS table cut down to in-frame rearrangements. Part of the clones is not present; checked against another copy, under half of the missing clones reflect an unresolved V gene, and the others are unexplained. Here the sample has over 100,000 clones; 70% occur a single time. Clones ranked in the top ten supply 8.5% to 9.5% of the sample. The sequencing sample was made of PBMCs. These receptors all stem from a man between 25 and 39 years old in good health and CMV-seropositive.

CDR3 loop: CASSLEGQGNTEAFF. CDR3 nucleotides: TGCGCCAGCAGCTTGGAGGGGCAAGGGAACACTGAAGCTTTCTTT. The chain couples TRBV5-1 to TRBJ1-1; D possibly corresponds to TRBD1 (5 bases). Trimming pared 0 bases from V and 1 base from J, leaving 10 bases between. The CDR3 loop spans 15 amino acids. The germline V gene encodes CDR1 SGHRS and CDR2 YFSETQ. Drawing the rest from reference TRBV5-1 and TRBJ1-1, the complete variable domain is KAGVTQTPRYLIKTRGQQVTLSCSPISGHRSVSWYQQTPGQGLQFLFEYFSETQRNKGNFPGRFSGRQFSNSRSEMNVSTLELGDSALYLCASSLEGQGNTEAFFGQGTRLTVV.

The rearrangement uses TRBV19 and TRBJ2-7; D gene ambiguous. V shed 6 bases and J shed 0 bases, with 12 bases lying between them. CDR3 length equals 14 residues. Germline values: CDR1 LNHDA, CDR2 SQIVND (reference sequence). CDR3 in DNA: TGTGCCAGTAGACCCACTCGAGGCTCCTACGAGCAGTACTTC. Translated, it gives CASRPTRGSYEQYF.

The chain couples TRBV9 to TRBJ2-5; 13 bases fit TRBD2. The CDR3 spans 16 residues. The V gene's germline CDR1 is SGDLS and CDR2 YYNGEE. Trimming at V came to 4 bases and at J to 4 bases, leaving 7 bases not matched to a gene. This chain's CDR3 is CASSIGLAGAGETQYF. The CDR3 DNA is TGTGCCAGCAGCATTGGACTAGCGGGAGCTGGAGAGACCCAGTACTTC.

The chain recombines TRBV27 with TRBJ2-1; D gene uncertain. This CDR3 region has 13 residues. Deletions cut 0 bases from V and 6 bases from J, with 6 bases between. Germline V gene data show CDR1 as MNHEY and CDR2 as SMNVEV (reference sequence). This chain's CDR3 is CASSLSNGNEQFF. The CDR3, as DNA: TGTGCCAGCAGTTTATCCAACGGCAATGAGCAGTTCTTC.

This clone has only a few counts. The chain has TRBV5-4 and TRBJ2-7, with D possibly being TRBD2 (6 bases). Trimming removed 5 bases from V and 0 bases from J, with 12 bases in between. The CDR3 consists of 14 residues. CDR1 is SGHNT and CDR2 is YYREEE in the germline V gene (reference sequence). For the CDR3, the DNA is TGTGCCAGCAGTCGGGACTCGAGCTCCTACGAGCAGTACTTC. It encodes CASSRDSSSYEQYF. Variable domain in full (rest from reference TRBV5-4 and TRBJ2-7): ETGVTQSPTHLIKTRGQQVTLRCSSQSGHNTVSWYQQALGQGPQFIFQYYREEENGRGNFPPRFSGLQFPNYSSELNVNALELDDSALYLCASSRDSSSYEQYFGPGTRLTVT.

This sequence joins TRBV5-1 and TRBJ2-7; 9 bases map to TRBD1. V trimming: 0 bases; J trimming: 0 bases; junction bases outside the gene matches: 4. Germline V gene lookup returns CDR1 SGHRS and CDR2 YFSETQ. This CDR3 comprises 16 residues. The CDR3 here is CASSLVGQGSSYEQYF. Here the CDR3 DNA reads TGCGCCAGCAGCTTGGTGGGACAGGGCAGCTCCTACGAGCAGTACTTC. Variable domain in full (rest from reference TRBV5-1 and TRBJ2-7): KAGVTQTPRYLIKTRGQQVTLSCSPISGHRSVSWYQQTPGQGLQFLFEYFSETQRNKGNFPGRFSGRQFSNSRSEMNVSTLELGDSALYLCASSLVGQGSSYEQYFGPGTRLTVT.

A single count supports this clone. The chain carries TRBV2 and TRBJ2-7; TRBD2 matches at 11 bases. The CDR3 loop spans 14 amino acids. Germline V gives CDR1 SNHLY, CDR2 FYNNEI. V dropped 1 base and J dropped 4; count of bases not matched to a gene: 0. CDR3 protein: CASSEGTSGYEQYV. DNA of the CDR3: TGTGCCAGCAGTGAAGGGACTAGCGGGTACGAGCAGTACGTC.

J is TRBJ1-2 and V is TRBV15; TRBD1 matches 7 bases. CDR1 and CDR2 (germline): LNHNV, YYDKDF (reference sequence). V was clipped by 7 bases and J by 2 bases; unmatched bases: 10. The CDR3 sequence is 15 residues long. The CDR3 loop reads CATNPSTGENYGYTF. Here the CDR3 DNA reads TGTGCCACCAACCCCTCCACAGGGGAGAACTATGGCTACACCTTC.